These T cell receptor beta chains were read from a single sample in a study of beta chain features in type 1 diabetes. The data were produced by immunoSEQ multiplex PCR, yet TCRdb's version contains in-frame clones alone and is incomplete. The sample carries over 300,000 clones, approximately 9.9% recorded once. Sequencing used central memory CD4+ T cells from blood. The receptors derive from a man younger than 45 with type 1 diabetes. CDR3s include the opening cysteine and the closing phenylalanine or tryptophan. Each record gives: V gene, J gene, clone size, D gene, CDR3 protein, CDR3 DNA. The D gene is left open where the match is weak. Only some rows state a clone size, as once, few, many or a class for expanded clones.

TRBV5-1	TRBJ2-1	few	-	CASSLVAGMVENEQFF	TGCGCCAGCAGCTTGGTAGCTGGGATGGTCGAGAATGAGCAGTTCTTC
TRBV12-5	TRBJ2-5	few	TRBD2	CASGASGGAETQYF	TGTGCTAGTGGGGCTAGCGGGGGGGCCGAGACCCAGTACTTC
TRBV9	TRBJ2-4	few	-	CASSVERVGNIQYF	TGTGCCAGCAGCGTAGAAAGGGTGGGAAACATTCAGTACTTC
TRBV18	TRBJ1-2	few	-	CASSPPGLGYGYTF	TGTGCCAGCTCACCACCGGGACTCGGCTATGGCTACACCTTC
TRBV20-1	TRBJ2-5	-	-	CSAVLETTQYF	TGCAGTGCTGTCCTTGAGACGACCCAGTACTTC
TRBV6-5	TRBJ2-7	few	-	CASSFKGMRYF	TGTGCCAGCAGTTTTAAGGGGATGCGGTACTTC
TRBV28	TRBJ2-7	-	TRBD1	CASNYRGWEQYF	TGTGCCAGCAATTACAGGGGCTGGGAGCAGTACTTC
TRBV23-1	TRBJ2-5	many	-	CASSQQTGQETQYF	TGCGCCAGCAGTCAACAGACAGGACAAGAGACCCAGTACTTC
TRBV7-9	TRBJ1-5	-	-	CASSHGSNQPQHF	TGTGCCAGCAGCCACGGTAGCAATCAGCCCCAGCATTTT
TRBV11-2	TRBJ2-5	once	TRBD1	CASSLGTGGKETQYF	TGTGCCAGCAGCTTAGGGACAGGGGGCAAAGAGACCCAGTACTTC
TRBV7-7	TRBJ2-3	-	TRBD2	CASSLDSAGGSDTQYF	TGTGCTAGCAGCTTAGACTCAGCGGGGGGCTCAGATACGCAGTATTTT
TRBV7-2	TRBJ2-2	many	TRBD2	CASSERLAGTGELFF	TGTGCCAGCAGCGAGCGACTAGCGGGGACCGGGGAGCTGTTTTTT
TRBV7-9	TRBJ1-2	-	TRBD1	CASSLDRDSYGYTF	TGTGCCAGCAGCTTAGACCGGGACAGCTATGGCTACACCTTC
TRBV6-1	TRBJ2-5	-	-	CASSEALGAATPQYF	TGTGCCAGCAGTGAAGCTCTTGGAGCGGCGACCCCCCAGTACTTC
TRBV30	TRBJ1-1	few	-	CAWSAQVNTEAFF	TGTGCCTGGAGTGCCCAAGTGAACACTGAAGCTTTCTTT
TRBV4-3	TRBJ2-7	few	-	CASSQEDRLYEQYF	TGCGCCAGCAGCCAAGAAGACAGACTCTACGAGCAGTACTTC
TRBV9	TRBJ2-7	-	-	CASSVGPSPGDEQYF	TGTGCCAGCAGCGTAGGCCCTAGCCCGGGGGACGAGCAGTACTTC
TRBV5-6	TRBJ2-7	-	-	CASSLYYEQYF	TGTGCCAGCAGCTTATACTACGAGCAGTACTTC
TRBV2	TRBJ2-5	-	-	CAGSQGPQKTQYF	TGTGCCGGCTCTCAGGGACCTCAGAAGACCCAGTACTTC
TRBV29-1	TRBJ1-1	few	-	CSADGQSLNTEAFF	TGCAGCGCTGACGGGCAGTCCCTGAACACTGAAGCTTTCTTT
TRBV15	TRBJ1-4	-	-	CATSTNEKLFF	TGTGCCACCAGCACAAATGAAAAACTGTTTTTT
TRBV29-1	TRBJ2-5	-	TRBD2	CSVSGTSGGQQETQYF	TGCAGCGTTTCCGGGACTAGCGGGGGCCAACAAGAGACCCAGTACTTC
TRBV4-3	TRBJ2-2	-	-	CASSQEEGRGERRELFF	TGCGCCAGCAGCCAAGAGGAGGGGCGGGGCGAGCGTCGGGAGCTGTTTTTT
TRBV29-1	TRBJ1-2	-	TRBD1	CSATGVYGYTF	TGCAGCGCGACAGGGGTCTATGGCTACACCTTC
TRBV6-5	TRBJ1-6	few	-	CASSYDRNSPLHF	TGTGCCAGCAGTTACGACCGTAATTCACCCCTCCACTTT
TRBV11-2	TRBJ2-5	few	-	CASSGQWKETQYF	TGTGCCAGCAGCGGGCAGTGGAAAGAGACCCAGTACTTC
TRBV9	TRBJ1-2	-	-	CASSVDGTLSANYGYTF	TGTGCCAGCAGCGTAGATGGGACACTATCAGCTAACTATGGCTACACCTTC
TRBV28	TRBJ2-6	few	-	CASSLNFGASGANVLTF	TGTGCCAGCAGTTTAAATTTCGGGGCCTCTGGGGCCAACGTCCTGACTTTC
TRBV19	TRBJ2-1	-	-	CASSIRGGPSNEQFF	TGTGCCAGTAGTATACGAGGGGGGCCCAGTAATGAGCAGTTCTTC
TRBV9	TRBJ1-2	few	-	CASSAEEGSGYTF	TGTGCCAGCAGCGCCGAGGAGGGGTCCGGCTACACCTTC
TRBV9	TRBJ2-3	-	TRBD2	CASSGSSGGAADTQYF	TGTGCCAGCAGCGGATCTAGCGGGGGGGCTGCAGATACGCAGTATTTT
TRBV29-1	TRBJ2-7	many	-	CSVERGFGEQYF	TGCAGCGTTGAGAGGGGTTTTGGTGAGCAGTACTTC
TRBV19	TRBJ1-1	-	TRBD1	CASSAWDRGGWNTEAFF	TGTGCCAGTAGTGCGTGGGACAGGGGCGGATGGAACACTGAAGCTTTCTTT
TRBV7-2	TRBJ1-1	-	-	CASSYHTEAFF	TGTGCCAGCAGTTATCACACTGAAGCTTTCTTT
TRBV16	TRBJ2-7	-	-	CASSQSETEYEQYF	TGTGCCAGCAGCCAATCGGAGACAGAATACGAGCAGTACTTC
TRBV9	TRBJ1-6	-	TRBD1	CASSVGSRGNSPLHF	TGTGCCAGCAGCGTAGGATCCAGGGGGAATTCACCCCTCCACTTT
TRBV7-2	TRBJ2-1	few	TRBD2	CASSPWTGGSYNEQFF	TGTGCCAGCAGCCCATGGACGGGGGGCTCCTACAATGAGCAGTTCTTC
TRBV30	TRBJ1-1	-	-	CAWIRSRTEAFF	TGTGCCTGGATTAGGTCGCGAACTGAAGCTTTCTTT
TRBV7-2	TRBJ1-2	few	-	CASGQRQDYGYTF	TGTGCCAGCGGACAGCGACAGGACTATGGCTACACCTTC
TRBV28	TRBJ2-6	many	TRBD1	CASSSGTDLANVLTF	TGTGCCAGCAGTTCTGGGACAGACTTGGCCAACGTCCTGACTTTC
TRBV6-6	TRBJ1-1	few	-	CASSYSTFMGGTEAFF	TGTGCCAGCAGTTACTCAACCTTTATGGGGGGCACTGAAGCTTTCTTT
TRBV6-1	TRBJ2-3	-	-	CASSFIGGLTDTQYF	TGTGCCAGCAGTTTTATCGGGGGGCTCACAGATACGCAGTATTTT